Included here is one TCR beta chain sequence, with context. What it binds is not known. The repertoire was sequenced with immunoSEQ multiplex PCR; TCRdb's copy has only in-frame clones and lacks some. Seen here are over 130,000 clones, 75% to 95% observed once, and the top ten hold approximately 3%. This sample is part of a study of T cell responses to AZD1222 COVID-19 vaccine. Findings and limits, study-wide: Spike-specific TCR breadth and depth were elevated following two AZD1222 doses. Donors, mostly white British, included more females; clonal diversity was possibly underestimated. Sampling that yielded the repertoires occurred only after the peak T cell response.

Looked up from germline, CDR1 is WSHSY and CDR2 is SAAADI. The CDR3 is 13 amino acids. Trimming shortened V by 3 bases and J by 0 bases, and 6 bases separated the two germline ends. The J gene is TRBJ2-7, the V gene TRBV10-2, with D hard to call. Sequenced here: peripheral blood, sampled 28 days after the second AZD1222 dose. This sequence was found in an adult who received the AZD1222 COVID-19 vaccine. In DNA form, the CDR3 reads TGCGCCAGCAGTGAAGGCGGCTCCTACGAGCAGTACTTC. Its translation: CASSEGGSYEQYF.